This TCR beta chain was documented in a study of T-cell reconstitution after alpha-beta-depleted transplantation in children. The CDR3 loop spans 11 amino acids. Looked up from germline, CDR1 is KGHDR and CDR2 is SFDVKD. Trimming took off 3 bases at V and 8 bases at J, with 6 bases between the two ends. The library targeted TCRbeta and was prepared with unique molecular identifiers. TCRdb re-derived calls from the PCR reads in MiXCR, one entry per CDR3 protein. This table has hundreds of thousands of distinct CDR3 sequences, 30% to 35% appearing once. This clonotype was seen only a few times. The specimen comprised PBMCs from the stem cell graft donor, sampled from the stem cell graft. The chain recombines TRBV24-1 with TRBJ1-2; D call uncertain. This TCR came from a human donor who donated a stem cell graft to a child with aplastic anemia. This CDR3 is CATSDASGYTF. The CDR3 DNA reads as TGTGCCACCAGTGATGCTAGCGGCTACACCTTC.